One sample yielded the 26 T cell receptor beta chains listed below, sequenced in a study of identical twins. TCRdb fed the 5' RACE reads into MiXCR, producing one record per CDR3 protein. The sample carries 450,000 to 650,000 distinct CDR3 sequences, 9.5% to 10% recorded once. Another study also made use of these data, one on yellow fever vaccine responses in identical twins.

Sequenced: PBMCs. Receptor source: a woman aged 18-29 years in good health.

This chain uses TRBV29-1 with TRBJ2-3; no reliable D call. Germline V lookup: CDR1 SQVTM, CDR2 ANQGSEA. CDR3 length equals 14 residues. Trimming stripped 5 bases from V and 2 bases from J, with 14 bases between. The CDR3 sequence is CSVREWIVTDTQYF. CDR3 coding DNA: TGCAGCGTTAGGGAATGGATTGTCACAGATACGCAGTATTTT.

The chain employs TRBV3-1 and TRBJ1-3; D not resolved. Trimming took off 7 bases at V and 1 base at J, with 17 bases between the two ends. This CDR3 region has 16 residues. Germline-derived CDR1 and CDR2 are LGHDT and YNNKEL (reference sequence). CDR3 nucleotides: TGTGCCAGCACCTTGGGAGGACGGAGGTCTGGAAACACCATATATTTT. Amino acid sequence: CASTLGGRRSGNTIYF.

The chain recombines TRBV5-6 with TRBJ2-5; D perhaps matches TRBD1 (6 bases). Germline CDR1 is SGHDT and CDR2 is YYEEEE. The CDR3 is 12 residues long. The V gene lost 2 bases and the J gene lost 5 bases, with 7 bases spanning the gap. As DNA, the CDR3 is TGTGCCAGCAGCTTCCAGGGGGAGACCCAGTACTTC. Translating gives CASSFQGETQYF.

The CDR3 reads CASSLASVRTDTQYF. CDR3 in DNA: TGTGCCAGCAGCTTAGCGTCGGTTCGCACAGATACGCAGTATTTT. The rearrangement joins TRBV7-8 to TRBJ2-3; no definite D call. V lost 0 bases to trimming and J lost 1 base, with 8 bases between them. This CDR3 contains 15 residues. The germline gives CDR1 SGHVS, CDR2 FQNEAQ.

The CDR3 protein is CSARTSGMGEQYF. For the CDR3, the DNA is TGCAGTGCTAGGACTAGCGGGATGGGGGAGCAGTACTTC. This chain links TRBV20-1 with TRBJ2-7, with 11 positions matching TRBD2. Germline loops: CDR1 DFQATT, CDR2 SNEGSKA (reference sequence). With 3 bases clipped from V and 7 bases from J, the junction kept 5 bases outside the gene matches. CDR3 length: 13 amino acids.

This clonotype was found a few times. This sequence joins TRBV29-1 and TRBJ2-7; TRBD2 matches 9 bases. The CDR3 runs 13 residues. Germline CDR1 SQVTM, CDR2 ANQGSEA. V lost 5 bases to trimming and J lost 1 base; unmatched junction nucleotides: 3. The CDR3 region has the DNA TGCAGCGTTCTGGCGGGAGGGTCCTACGAGCAGTACTTC. Amino acids: CSVLAGGSYEQYF.

V and J are TRBV4-3 and TRBJ2-5, with unresolved D. Per the germline V gene, CDR1 is LGHNA and CDR2 is YSLEER. CDR3 size: 13 residues. V was pared by 2 bases and J by 5 bases, with 9 bases between. This chain's CDR3 is CASSQRDGETQYF. CDR3 DNA sequence: TGCGCCAGCAGCCAAAGGGATGGGGAGACCCAGTACTTC.

This clonotype was observed at least ten times. The chain is built from TRBV12-3 or TRBV12-4 and TRBJ1-5; TRBD1 might be the D (5 bases). The germline V and J ends were trimmed by 3 bases and 2 bases, with 14 bases remaining between them. The CDR3 spans 16 residues. Here the CDR3 DNA reads TGTGCCAGCAGTTTTGTAGAAGGCAGGGGCAATCAGCCCCAGCATTTT. Protein sequence: CASSFVEGRGNQPQHF.

The chain has TRBV7-2 and TRBJ2-7; no reliable D call. The V gene lost 5 bases and the J gene lost 1 base, with 9 bases spanning the gap. The germline CDR1 and CDR2 sequences are SGHTA and FQGNSA. The CDR3 length is 13 residues. CDR3 DNA: TGTGCCAGCAGCCTACCCCAGTCCTACGAGCAGTACTTC. It is translated as CASSLPQSYEQYF. Full variable domain (outside the CDR3, taken from reference TRBV7-2 and TRBJ2-7): GAGVSQSPSNKVTEKGKDVELRCDPISGHTALYWYRQSLGQGLEFLIYFQGNSAPDKSGLPSDRFSAERTGGSVSTLTIQRTQQEDSAVYLCASSLPQSYEQYFGPGTRLTVT.

V gene TRBV19 combines with J gene TRBJ1-5; D is undetermined. The CDR3 length is 15 residues. The germline V gene encodes CDR1 LNHDA and CDR2 SQIVND (reference sequence). The ends were cut back, 5 bases at V and 3 bases at J, with 14 bases in the middle. CDR3: CASSAGSLHNQPQHF. The DNA of the CDR3 is TGTGCCAGTAGTGCGGGCAGTTTACACAATCAGCCCCAGCATTTT.

In its sample, this clonotype was seen a few times. This rearrangement joins TRBV3-1 to TRBJ2-4; D may correspond to TRBD1 or TRBD2 (5 bases each). V was shortened by 3 bases and J by 8 bases, with 11 bases between the two germline ends. CDR1 and CDR2 from the germline V gene are LGHDT and YNNKEL (reference sequence). This CDR3 spans 13 amino acids. The CDR3 reads CASSHRDEYIQYF. The CDR3 nucleotides read TGTGCCAGCAGCCACAGGGACGAATACATTCAGTACTTC.

This clonotype has at least ten counts. V usage is TRBV12-3 or TRBV12-4 and J usage is TRBJ2-7; D is possibly TRBD1 (5 bases). This CDR3 region has 14 residues. Deletions cut 4 bases from V and 8 bases from J, with 18 bases between. The CDR3 reads CASSSPYRQMQQYF. CDR3 sequence (DNA): TGTGCCAGCAGTTCACCGTACCGACAGATGCAGCAGTACTTC.

The chain couples TRBV20-1 to TRBJ1-2; D gene uncertain. Germline V gene lookup returns CDR1 DFQATT and CDR2 SNEGSKA (reference sequence). Trimming shortened V by 4 bases and J by 3 bases, and 12 bases separated the two germline ends. The CDR3 spans 13 residues. DNA for the CDR3: TGCAGTGCTACAGCTTCCAGCTACTATGGCTACACCTTC. It translates to CSATASSYYGYTF.

The chain uses TRBV2 and TRBJ2-2; 10 positions match TRBD2. The germline gives CDR1 SNHLY, CDR2 FYNNEI. The CDR3 contains 16 residues. The V and J ends lost 5 bases and 1 base, in that order; junction bases with no gene match: 4. CDR3 amino acids: CASSTTSGENTGELFF. The CDR3 DNA reads as TGTGCCAGCAGTACCACTAGCGGGGAGAACACCGGGGAGCTGTTTTTT.

The chain joins TRBV12-3 or TRBV12-4 to TRBJ2-6, with a possible D match to TRBD2 (5 bases). The CDR3 runs 17 residues. The V end lost 6 bases, the J end lost 0 bases, and 15 bases lay between the germline ends. CDR3 residues: CASSTAGGRSGANVLTF. The CDR3 DNA reads as TGTGCCAGCAGCACCGCGGGCGGGCGCTCTGGGGCCAACGTCCTGACTTTC.

This clonotype was seen at least ten times. The rearrangement links TRBV7-2 to TRBJ1-5, with a possible D match to TRBD1 (6 bases). CDR3 size: 14 residues. Germline loops: CDR1 SGHTA, CDR2 FQGNSA. The V end lost 4 bases, the J end lost 2 bases, and 9 bases lay between the germline ends. CDR3 amino acids: CASSYRVGNQPQHF. The CDR3 DNA follows: TGTGCCAGCAGCTACAGGGTTGGCAATCAGCCCCAGCATTTT.

This clonotype was seen only a few times. The chain uses TRBV5-1 and TRBJ2-6; D unclear. The ends were cut back, 3 bases at V and 1 base at J, with 8 bases in the middle. The CDR3 covers 15 residues. Germline V gene lookup returns CDR1 SGHRS and CDR2 YFSETQ. CDR3 sequence reads: CASSSTRSGANVLTF. The CDR3 DNA follows: TGCGCCAGCAGCTCTACGAGGTCTGGGGCCAACGTCCTGACTTTC.

The chain is built from TRBV5-1 and TRBJ2-3; possibly TRBD1 for D (5 bases). The germline V gene encodes CDR1 SGHRS and CDR2 YFSETQ. This CDR3 has 16 amino acids. Trimming left V 0 bases short and J 5 bases short, with 16 bases between. The CDR3 reads CASSLASNRPLDTQYF. The DNA of the CDR3 is TGCGCCAGCAGCTTGGCCAGTAACAGGCCCCTAGATACGCAGTATTTT.

This clonotype was seen more than once but under ten times. V usage is TRBV12-3 or TRBV12-4 and J usage is TRBJ2-3, with D unresolved. This CDR3 region has 14 residues. With 8 bases removed from V and 4 bases from J, the gap between germline ends came to 16 bases. The CDR3 sequence: CASRYQPGPDTQYF. For the CDR3, the DNA is TGTGCCAGCCGGTATCAACCGGGCCCAGATACGCAGTATTTT.

The chain carries TRBV7-2 and TRBJ2-7, with a weak D call TRBD2 (5 bases). Germline CDR1 and CDR2: SGHTA and FQGNSA. Deletions cut 1 base from V and 4 bases from J, with 14 bases between. The CDR3 totals 15 residues. The CDR3 spells CASSLDLGIVYEQYF. CDR3 coding DNA: TGTGCCAGCAGCTTAGATCTCGGGATAGTTTACGAGCAGTACTTC.

This clonotype appeared many times. The J gene is TRBJ2-2, the V gene TRBV5-1; D not certain. The CDR3 totals 18 residues. The V end was cut by 1 base, the J end by 0 bases, with 16 bases between. CDR1 SGHRS and CDR2 YFSETQ come from the germline V gene. The CDR3 bases are TGCGCCAGCAGCTTGTTTCCCCCAGGAAAGACGAACACCGGGGAGCTGTTTTTT. As protein: CASSLFPPGKTNTGELFF.

The table lists this clonotype with a few counts. V gene TRBV7-2 combines with J gene TRBJ2-1, with D tentatively TRBD2 (5 bases). Germline loops: CDR1 SGHTA, CDR2 FQGNSA. The CDR3 contains 12 residues. V lost 6 bases and J 9 bases, leaving 12 bases between the germline ends. CDR3 sequence (DNA): TGTGCCAGCAGTAGACCTGGGAGTGAGCAGTTCTTC. Translating gives CASSRPGSEQFF.

This clonotype was detected many times. The chain carries TRBV7-2 and TRBJ2-3; perhaps TRBD2 as D (6 bases). V was clipped by 4 bases and J by 4 bases, with 9 bases between them. This CDR3 region has 13 residues. Germline loops: CDR1 SGHTA, CDR2 FQGNSA. The DNA for the CDR3 is TGTGCCAGCAGCTCGAGACTAGCAGATACGCAGTATTTT. Translation: CASSSRLADTQYF.

The sample holds a few counts of this clonotype. The rearrangement uses TRBV15 and TRBJ2-7; D tentatively fits TRBD1 or TRBD2 (5 bases each). The CDR3 is 15 residues long. Between the trimmed V and J ends, which lost 3 bases and 2 bases, there was a span of 14 bases. Germline assignment: CDR1 LNHNV and CDR2 YYDKDF (reference sequence). DNA of the CDR3: TGTGCCACCAGCAGTCACCGGGACCGAACCTACGAGCAGTACTTC. Residues: CATSSHRDRTYEQYF.

The table lists this clonotype with a few counts. The J gene is TRBJ2-7, the V gene TRBV5-5; D unresolved. Per the germline V gene, CDR1 is SGHKS and CDR2 is YYEKEE (reference sequence). V was clipped by 0 bases and J by 3 bases, with 10 bases between them. This CDR3 is 14 amino acids long. The CDR3 loop reads CASSLGQVLYEQYF. CDR3 sequence (DNA): TGTGCCAGCAGCTTGGGCCAGGTTCTCTACGAGCAGTACTTC. Filled out from reference TRBV5-5 and TRBJ2-7, the complete variable domain reads DAGVTQSPTHLIKTRGQQVTLRCSPISGHKSVSWYQQVLGQGPQFIFQYYEKEERGRGNFPDRFSARQFPNYSSELNVNALLLGDSALYLCASSLGQVLYEQYFGPGTRLTVT.

At least ten counts were recorded for this clonotype. The chain uses TRBV29-1 and TRBJ2-2; 14 bases are a match to TRBD2. Germline CDR1 and CDR2: SQVTM and ANQGSEA. CDR3 length equals 17 residues. V gave up 6 bases and J gave up 3 bases; unmatched junction bases: 9. The CDR3 reads CSVTGTSGRVDTGELFF. For the CDR3, the DNA is TGCAGCGTGACCGGGACTAGCGGGAGAGTCGACACCGGGGAGCTGTTTTTT.